This T cell receptor beta chain was sequenced during a study of cytomegalovirus exposure and HLA in healthy donors. The PCR contained 60 Vbeta and 13 Jbeta primers. Sequencing was performed with immunoSEQ multiplex PCR; in TCRdb, only in-frame clones are kept and a portion is missing. The data show roughly 150,000 clones, 75% seen once. CDR1 is SGHVS and CDR2 is FNYEAQ in the germline V gene. The length of the CDR3 is 15 residues. Trimming pared 0 bases from V and 1 base from J, leaving 9 bases between. The receptor comes from a man younger than 35 in good health and CMV-seropositive. The J gene is TRBJ2-5, the V gene TRBV7-6, with unresolved D. Source material: PBMCs. Written as DNA, the CDR3 is TGTGCCAGCAGCTTAGCTCCTAGACCCCAAGAGACCCAGTACTTC. As protein: CASSLAPRPQETQYF. Full variable domain (rest looked up from reference TRBV7-6 and TRBJ2-5): GAGVSQSPRYKVTKRGQDVALRCDPISGHVSLYWYRQALGQGPEFLTYFNYEAQQDKSGLPNDRFSAERPEGSISTLTIQRTEQRDSAMYRCASSLAPRPQETQYFGPGTRLLVL.